Presented here are 7 T cell receptor beta chains from one specimen sequenced in a study of cytomegalovirus exposure and HLA in healthy donors (dated 2017 in TCRdb). Libraries were built with the immunoSEQ multiplex PCR assay. TCRdb took over this immuneACCESS table, retaining in-frame rearrangements with V and J assigned. Such tables are incomplete; in checked studies, under half of the missing clones stem from an unresolved V gene, and the remainder is unexplained. The sample records around 200,000 clones, about 81% of which are singletons. About 1.2% of the sample goes to the ten largest clones. The sequencing input was PBMCs. The receptors originated from a woman aged 30 to 39 in good health and CMV-seronegative.

The rearrangement links TRBV9 to TRBJ2-7; possibly TRBD2 for D (5 bases). V was shortened by 0 bases and J by 1 base, with 14 bases between the two germline ends. This CDR3 has 16 residues. CDR1 is SGDLS, CDR2 YYNGEE, per germline. CDR3 DNA: TGTGCCAGCAGCGTAGTCGAGGCAGGAGGATCCTACGAGCAGTACTTC. Its translation is CASSVVEAGGSYEQYF.

The chain links TRBV5-1 to TRBJ1-2; 8 bases match TRBD1. CDR3 length: 14 residues. Trimming removed 0 bases from V and 7 bases from J; junction bases left unmatched: 5. CDR1 is SGHRS, CDR2 YFSETQ, per germline. The CDR3, as DNA: TGCGCCAGCAGCTTGGGGACAGGGAATCGTGGCTACACCTTC. Translated: CASSLGTGNRGYTF.

The chain recombines TRBV19 with TRBJ1-4; possible D gene TRBD1, 5 bases. Trimming took off 3 bases at V and 5 bases at J, with 13 bases between the two ends. The CDR3 extends over 15 amino acids. The germline gives CDR1 LNHDA, CDR2 SQIVND (reference sequence). CDR3 in DNA: TGTGCCAGTAGTATTGGTACAGGCTACAATGAAAAACTGTTTTTT. It codes for CASSIGTGYNEKLFF. The variable domain in full, with the rest retrieved from reference TRBV19 and TRBJ1-4, is DGGITQSPKYLFRKEGQNVTLSCEQNLNHDAMYWYRQDPGQGLRLIYYSQIVNDFQKGDIAEGYSVSREKKESFPLTVTSAQKNPTAFYLCASSIGTGYNEKLFFGSGTQLSVL.

The rearrangement joins TRBV30 to TRBJ1-3; D might be TRBD1 (5 bases). The CDR3 contains 15 residues. Germline V CDR1 and CDR2: GTSNPN, SVGIG (reference sequence). With 4 bases removed from V and 0 bases from J, the gap between germline ends came to 13 bases. Here the CDR3 DNA reads TGTGCCTGGAACCGACAGACTAGCTCTGGAAACACCATATATTTT. This sequence encodes CAWNRQTSSGNTIYF.

V usage is TRBV18 and J usage is TRBJ1-5; D unclear. Germline assignment: CDR1 KGHSH and CDR2 LQKENI. V lost 11 bases to trimming and J lost 2 bases, with 13 bases between them. The CDR3 runs 13 residues. CDR3 bases: TGTGCCGGGCACAGAAGCCGCAATCAGCCCCAGCATTTT. It yields the protein CAGHRSRNQPQHF. Based on the CDR3 plus reference TRBV18 and TRBJ1-5, the full variable domain is NAGVMQNPRHLVRRRGQEARLRCSPMKGHSHVYWYRQLPEEGLKFMVYLQKENIIDESGMPKERFSAEFPKEGPSILRIQQVVRGDSAAYFCAGHRSRNQPQHFGDGTRLSIL.

The chain links TRBV29-1 to TRBJ2-1; 7 nucleotides agree with TRBD1. The germline V gene has CDR1 SQVTM and CDR2 ANQGSEA. The CDR3 runs to 12 residues. V shed 6 bases and J 11 bases; nucleotides not matched to a gene: 10. CDR3 nucleotide sequence: TGCAGCGTCGGGACAACAGGGGTCAAGCAGTTCTTC. Translating gives CSVGTTGVKQFF.

The CDR3 region has the DNA TGTGCCAGCAGCCCTCCGGAGGGGAGGGGAGGAGTATCACCCCTCCACTTT. Protein sequence: CASSPPEGRGGVSPLHF. V and J are TRBV9 and TRBJ1-6; D is perhaps TRBD1 (5 bases). V was pared by 4 bases and J by 10 bases, with 24 bases between. The CDR3 totals 17 residues. Germline-derived CDR1 and CDR2 are SGDLS and YYNGEE.